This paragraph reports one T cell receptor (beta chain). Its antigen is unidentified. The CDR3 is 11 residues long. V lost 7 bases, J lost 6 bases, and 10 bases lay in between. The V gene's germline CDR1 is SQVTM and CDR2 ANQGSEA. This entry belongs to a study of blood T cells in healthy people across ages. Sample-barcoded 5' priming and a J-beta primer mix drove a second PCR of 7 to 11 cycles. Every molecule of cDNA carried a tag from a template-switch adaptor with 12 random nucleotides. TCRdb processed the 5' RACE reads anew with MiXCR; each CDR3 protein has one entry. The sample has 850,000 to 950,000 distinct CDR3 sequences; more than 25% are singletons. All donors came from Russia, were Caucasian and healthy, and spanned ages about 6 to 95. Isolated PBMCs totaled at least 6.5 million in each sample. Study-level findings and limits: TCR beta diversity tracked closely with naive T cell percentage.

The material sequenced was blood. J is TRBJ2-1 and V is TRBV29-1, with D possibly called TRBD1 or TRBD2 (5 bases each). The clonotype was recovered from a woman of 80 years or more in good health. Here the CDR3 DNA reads TGCAGCGGGGGGAGATCCAATGAGCAGTTCTTC. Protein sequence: CSGGRSNEQFF.